This T cell receptor beta chain originates from a study of OX40 agonist ivuxolimab in advanced cancers. As for the study in general: Patients in the trial were receiving intravenous ivuxolimab every 2 weeks, at doses of 0.01 to 10 mg/kg. Head and neck, renal cell, melanoma or hepatocellular carcinoma were the cancers that dose-escalation patients had.

Points on this clone: As yet, its antigen is unknown.

Study findings and constraints: In the expanded peripheral T cells, antigen specificity was never determined. Clonal expansion was seen in CD4+ and CD8+ blood T cells by week 6 at 0.1 to 3.0 mg/kg.

CDR1 and CDR2 from the germline V gene are SEHNR and FQNEAQ (reference sequence). The CDR3 runs to 16 residues. The ends were cut back, 5 bases at V and 3 bases at J, with 18 bases in the middle. Data came from immunoSEQ multiplex PCR; TCRdb stores just in-frame clones and leaves some out. The sample includes tens of thousands of clones, approximately 90% seen only once; the top ten take around 1.1%. The rearrangement uses TRBV7-9 and TRBJ2-3, with D unclear. The material sequenced was CD4+ or CD8+ T cells sorted from blood, taken in a trial of the OX40 agonist ivuxolimab. This clonotype was obtained from an adult with an advanced solid tumor such as melanoma, head and neck, liver or kidney cancer. CDR3 DNA: TGTGCCAGCAGCCCCCCCCGGACGGCCATAACAGATACGCAGTATTTT. It translates to CASSPPRTAITDTQYF.